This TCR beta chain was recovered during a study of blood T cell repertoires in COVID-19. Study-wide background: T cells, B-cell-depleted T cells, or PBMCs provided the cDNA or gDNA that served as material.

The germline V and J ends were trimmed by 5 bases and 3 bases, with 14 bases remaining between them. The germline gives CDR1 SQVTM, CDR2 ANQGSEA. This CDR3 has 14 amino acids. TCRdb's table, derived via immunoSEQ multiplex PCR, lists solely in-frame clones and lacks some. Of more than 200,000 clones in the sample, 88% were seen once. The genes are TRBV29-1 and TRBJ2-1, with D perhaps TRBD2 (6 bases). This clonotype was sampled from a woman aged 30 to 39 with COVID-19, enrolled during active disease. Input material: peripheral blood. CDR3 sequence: CSVRLTRSYNEQFF. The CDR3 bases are TGCAGCGTTCGTTTGACTAGGAGCTACAATGAGCAGTTCTTC.